The sample holds many counts of the clone carrying this TCR beta chain. Its antigen is unidentified. This specimen comes from a study of identical twins. Broader study findings: While abundant cord blood beta clonotypes carried fewer insertions, memory repertoires showed no such pattern. Within beta out-of-frame sequences, the excess sharing observed between twins was weaker. Invariant populations such as MAIT and iNKT cells could partly muddle zero-insertion analyses.

V was cut by 1 base and J by 3 bases, with 11 bases left in between. The CDR3 has 15 residues. Germline CDR1 reads SGHRS; CDR2 reads YFSETQ. TCRdb recomputed calls from the 5' RACE reads with MiXCR, one row per CDR3 protein. The sample records 220,000 or so distinct CDR3 sequences, about 7.3% being singletons. Every sampled donor was Caucasian and healthy. The sample was also linked to a second study, of yellow fever vaccine responses in identical twins.

The specimen was memory (CD45RO+) T cells sorted from blood. The receptor comes from a woman between 18 and 29 years old in good health. This sequence joins TRBV5-1 and TRBJ1-5; D is ambiguous. The CDR3 loop reads CASSLIGSPNQPQHF. The CDR3 DNA follows: TGCGCCAGCAGCTTGATAGGCAGCCCCAATCAGCCCCAGCATTTT. The full variable domain, rest sourced from reference TRBV5-1 and TRBJ1-5, is KAGVTQTPRYLIKTRGQQVTLSCSPISGHRSVSWYQQTPGQGLQFLFEYFSETQRNKGNFPGRFSGRQFSNSRSEMNVSTLELGDSALYLCASSLIGSPNQPQHFGDGTRLSIL.